This is a list of T cell receptor beta chains from one sample in a study of blood T cell repertoires in COVID-19. Sequencing used immunoSEQ multiplex PCR; TCRdb keeps in-frame clones, though not all of them. The sample has roughly 180,000 clones, more than 75% seen once. The sample was peripheral blood. The receptors were gathered from a woman in her forties or fifties with active or convalescent COVID-19. The CDR3 runs from the conserved cysteine through the conserved F or W. Each record gives: clone size, V gene, J gene, D gene, CDR3 protein, CDR3 DNA. A D gene is named only where the DNA matches it firmly. Only some rows state a clone size, as once, few, many or a class for expanded clones.

>-|TRBV6-2/TRBV6-3|TRBJ1-1|-
CASSLGLNTEAFF
TGTGCCAGCAGCCTCGGGTTGAACACTGAAGCTTTCTTT
>-|TRBV7-3|TRBJ2-3|TRBD2
CASSLGLAGGTDTQYF
TGTGCCAGCAGCTTAGGACTAGCGGGGGGAACAGATACGCAGTATTTT
>-|TRBV30|TRBJ2-7|-
CAWTEGVVQYF
TGTGCCTGGACCGAGGGGGTCGTGCAGTACTTC
>-|TRBV30|TRBJ1-5|-
CAWSEGVSSPRHF
TGTGCCTGGAGTGAGGGGGTTTCCTCCCCCCGGCATTTT
>-|TRBV5-4|TRBJ2-1|TRBD2
CASSFSSGGNEQFF
TGTGCCAGCAGCTTTTCTAGCGGGGGGAATGAGCAGTTCTTC
>-|TRBV6-2/TRBV6-3|TRBJ2-2|TRBD2
CASSYSILAGNGELFF
TGTGCCAGCAGTTACTCGATCCTAGCGGGGAACGGGGAGCTGTTTTTT
>many|TRBV4-1|TRBJ1-1|-
CASTRAGEAFF
TGCGCCAGCACGAGGGCTGGTGAAGCTTTCTTT
>-|TRBV7-9|TRBJ2-7|TRBD1
CASSDPPGQGFYEQYF
TGTGCCAGCAGCGACCCCCCGGGACAGGGTTTTTACGAGCAGTACTTC
>-|TRBV18|TRBJ2-7|-
CASSPRLYEQYF
TGTGCCAGCTCACCTCGTCTCTACGAGCAGTACTTC
>-|TRBV19|TRBJ1-1|-
CASRETPNTEAFF
TGTGCCAGTCGGGAAACACCGAACACTGAAGCTTTCTTT
>-|TRBV6-6|TRBJ1-5|-
CASSYSQGGQPQHF
TGTGCCAGCAGTTACTCTCAGGGAGGGCAGCCCCAGCATTTT
>-|TRBV20-1|TRBJ1-5|-
CSASRQNSNQPQHF
TGCAGTGCTAGTAGACAGAATAGCAATCAGCCCCAGCATTTT
>few|TRBV4-3|TRBJ1-3|-
CASSQEGAPGNTIYF
TGCGCCAGCAGCCAAGAGGGGGCGCCTGGAAACACCATATATTTT
>few|TRBV7-9|TRBJ2-2|TRBD1
CASSSRTGEATGELFF
TGTGCCAGCAGTTCGAGGACAGGGGAGGCCACCGGGGAGCTGTTTTTT
>-|TRBV28|TRBJ1-1|-
CASSPEGDTEAFF
TGTGCCAGCAGTCCCGAGGGGGACACTGAAGCTTTCTTT
>-|TRBV7-9|TRBJ1-1|-
CASSLATDEAFF
TGTGCCAGCAGCTTAGCGACAGATGAAGCTTTCTTT
>-|TRBV5-1|TRBJ2-3|-
CASRARGLDTDTQYF
TGCGCCAGCCGAGCGCGGGGTCTTGACACAGATACGCAGTATTTT
>-|TRBV6-1|TRBJ2-1|-
CASSEYQQGNEQFF
TGTGCCAGCAGTGAATATCAACAGGGCAATGAGCAGTTCTTC
>few|TRBV19|TRBJ2-3|TRBD1
CASSLGQGPTDTQYF
TGTGCCAGTAGTTTGGGACAGGGGCCAACAGATACGCAGTATTTT
>-|TRBV27|TRBJ2-4|-
CASSLSKGVGAKNIQYF
TGTGCCAGCAGTTTATCGAAAGGGGTGGGTGCCAAAAACATTCAGTACTTC
>-|TRBV11-2|TRBJ2-5|-
CASSLNRWETQYF
TGTGCCAGCAGCTTAAACAGATGGGAGACCCAGTACTTC
>few|TRBV3-1/TRBV3-2|TRBJ2-7|-
CASSYRVGPYEQYF
TGTGCCAGCAGCTATCGGGTGGGGCCCTACGAGCAGTACTTC
>once|TRBV27|TRBJ1-1|-
CASSTRTPNTEAFF
TGTGCCAGCAGTACTCGGACACCGAACACTGAAGCTTTCTTT
>-|TRBV6-2/TRBV6-3|TRBJ1-2|TRBD1
CASSYSGQGGYGYTF
TGTGCCAGCAGTTACTCTGGACAGGGTGGCTATGGCTACACCTTC
>-|TRBV7-2|TRBJ1-4|-
CASSPAPLKGGGEKLFF
TGTGCCAGCAGCCCAGCCCCACTCAAGGGGGGAGGGGAAAAACTGTTTTTT
>-|TRBV29-1|TRBJ1-5|-
CSVEMGQDQPQHF
TGCAGCGTTGAAATGGGGCAGGATCAGCCCCAGCATTTT
>-|TRBV14|TRBJ1-4|TRBD1
CASSPQDRVWSTNEKLFF
TGTGCCAGCAGCCCGCAAGACAGGGTTTGGTCAACTAATGAAAAACTGTTTTTT
>-|TRBV4-2|TRBJ2-5|TRBD2
CASSQGLAEQETQYF
TGTGCCAGCAGCCAGGGACTAGCAGAGCAAGAGACCCAGTACTTC
>once|TRBV3-1/TRBV3-2|TRBJ2-5|-
CASSYQETQYF
TGTGCCAGCAGCTATCAAGAGACCCAGTACTTC
>-|TRBV28|TRBJ2-7|TRBD2
CASSPHLAGAYEQYF
TGTGCCAGCAGTCCCCACCTGGCGGGAGCCTACGAGCAGTACTTC
>once|TRBV7-3|TRBJ1-5|-
CASSLGQGPVYPQHF
TGTGCCAGCAGCTTAGGTCAGGGCCCCGTGTATCCCCAGCATTTT
>-|TRBV28|TRBJ1-3|TRBD1
CASSLTGGINTIYF
TGTGCCAGCAGTTTAACAGGGGGTATAAACACCATATATTTT
>-|TRBV6-2/TRBV6-3|TRBJ2-1|TRBD2
CASSYSSGRASSYNEQFF
TGTGCCAGCAGTTATTCCAGCGGGAGAGCCAGCTCCTACAATGAGCAGTTCTTC
>-|TRBV19|TRBJ2-7|-
CASRRGGQGFYEQYF
TGTGCCAGTAGACGGGGGGGACAGGGTTTCTACGAGCAGTACTTC
>few|TRBV28|TRBJ1-2|TRBD1
CASRTWSGGDSYGYTF
TGTGCCAGCAGGACATGGTCAGGGGGCGATTCCTATGGCTACACCTTC
>-|TRBV28|TRBJ1-4|-
CASRRSGLFATNEKLFF
TGTGCCAGCAGGCGATCTGGACTGTTTGCAACTAATGAAAAACTGTTTTTT
>-|TRBV4-3|TRBJ2-2|TRBD2
CASSQDSSGNTGELFF
TGCGCCAGCAGCCAAGATTCTAGCGGTAACACCGGGGAGCTGTTTTTT
>-|TRBV15|TRBJ2-5|-
CATSREVSVWETQYF
TGTGCCACCAGCAGAGAGGTGTCGGTGTGGGAGACCCAGTACTTC
>once|TRBV24-1|TRBJ2-1|TRBD1
CATSPTGGSYNEQFF
TGTGCCACCAGTCCCACAGGGGGCTCATACAATGAGCAGTTCTTC
>-|TRBV28|TRBJ2-7|TRBD2
CASSLPGLAAYEQYF
TGTGCCAGCAGCCTACCGGGACTAGCGGCGTACGAGCAGTACTTC
>-|TRBV28|TRBJ1-5|-
CASSSYQPQHF
TGTGCCAGCAGTTCTTATCAGCCCCAGCATTTT
>-|TRBV28|TRBJ1-5|-
CASSTGGAWNQPQHF
TGTGCCAGCAGTACCGGGGGGGCCTGGAATCAGCCCCAGCATTTT
>-|TRBV19|TRBJ1-1|-
CASSMGDSGVGEAFF
TGTGCCAGTAGTATGGGAGACTCAGGGGTCGGTGAAGCTTTCTTT
>-|TRBV5-1|TRBJ1-5|-
CASSLGAGSNQPQHF
TGCGCCAGCAGCTTGGGCGCAGGGAGCAATCAGCCCCAGCATTTT
>-|TRBV6-1|TRBJ2-3|TRBD1
CASSAPNRGGTDTQYF
TGTGCCAGCAGTGCCCCTAACAGGGGGGGCACAGATACGCAGTATTTT
>-|TRBV14|TRBJ2-5|-
CASSQTWGLQTQYF
TGTGCCAGCAGCCAAACCTGGGGACTCCAGACCCAGTACTTC
>-|TRBV14|TRBJ1-3|-
CASSLNQGSAGNTIYF
TGTGCCAGCAGCCTTAATCAGGGTTCGGCTGGAAACACCATATATTTT
>many|TRBV19|TRBJ1-5|-
CASSIGPYSNQPQHF
TGTGCCAGTAGTATTGGCCCGTATAGCAATCAGCCCCAGCATTTT